What follows are 12 T cell receptor beta chains derived from one specimen sequenced in a study of cytomegalovirus exposure and HLA in healthy donors. With 60 Vbeta and 13 Jbeta primers, the PCR was carried out. Generated by immunoSEQ multiplex PCR, the TCRdb table keeps only in-frame clones and is missing some. The data contain more than 95,000 clones, about four fifths of them singletons. Material: PBMCs. The receptors stem from a woman aged 60 to 75 in good health and CMV-seropositive.

This chain joins TRBV2 and TRBJ1-2; D is unresolved. This CDR3 spans 10 amino acids. V lost 8 bases, J lost 7 bases, and 8 bases lay in between. Germline V gene lookup returns CDR1 SNHLY and CDR2 FYNNEI. The CDR3 bases are TGTGCCAGCTCGACACCTGGCTACACCTTC. It specifies CASSTPGYTF.

The chain joins TRBV4-1 to TRBJ2-6; 7 bases fit TRBD2. Germline CDR1 reads MGHRA; CDR2 reads YSYEKL. With 4 bases clipped from V and 2 bases from J, the junction kept 2 bases outside the gene matches. The CDR3 runs 15 residues. This chain's CDR3 is CASSLGGAGANVLTF. In DNA, the CDR3 is TGCGCCAGCAGCCTTGGGGGGGCTGGGGCCAACGTCCTGACTTTC.

The rearrangement uses TRBV27 and TRBJ1-1; 7 bases align to TRBD1. The CDR3 covers 16 residues. CDR1 MNHEY and CDR2 SMNVEV come from the germline V gene (reference sequence). J was trimmed by 0 bases and V by 5 bases; bases with no gene match: 9. The CDR3 region has the DNA TGTGCCAGCAGTCCACTTTCAGACAGGGTGAACACTGAAGCTTTCTTT. This encodes CASSPLSDRVNTEAFF.

This chain links TRBV28 with TRBJ1-4, with TRBD1 identical over 9 bases. The V gene end was trimmed by 5 bases and the J gene end by 8 bases; junction bases not matched to a gene: 6. The CDR3 totals 14 residues. The germline gives CDR1 MDHEN, CDR2 SYDVKM. The CDR3 bases are TGTGCCAGCAGTACAGGGGGCTGGGAGGAAAAACTGTTTTTT. Its protein product is CASSTGGWEEKLFF.

This clone was seen just once. The rearrangement uses TRBV7-2 and TRBJ1-1; D may be TRBD1 (5 bases). Germline values: CDR1 SGHTA, CDR2 FQGNSA. The V and J ends lost 1 base and 9 bases respectively, with 15 bases between them. The CDR3 is made up of 14 amino acids. The CDR3 loop is CASSLGGGTDKAFF. The CDR3 DNA is TGTGCCAGCAGCTTAGGGGGGGGAACAGACAAAGCTTTCTTT. Variable domain in full (rest from reference TRBV7-2 and TRBJ1-1): GAGVSQSPSNKVTEKGKDVELRCDPISGHTALYWYRQSLGQGLEFLIYFQGNSAPDKSGLPSDRFSAERTGGSVSTLTIQRTQQEDSAVYLCASSLGGGTDKAFFGQGTRLTVV.

The chain employs TRBV7-2 and TRBJ2-1, with D possibly being TRBD1 (5 bases). CDR1 and CDR2 from the germline V gene are SGHTA and FQGNSA. The CDR3 spans 13 residues. Trimming shortened V by 3 bases and J by 4 bases, and 7 bases separated the two germline ends. For the CDR3, the DNA is TGTGCCAGCAGCTTTGGGGCTTACAATGAGCAGTTCTTC. This gives the protein CASSFGAYNEQFF.

The sample holds a few counts of this clone. The chain links TRBV4-2 to TRBJ2-1, with 7 bases matching TRBD1. V shed 4 bases, J shed 0 bases, and the junction held 6 bases outside the gene matches. This CDR3 is 16 amino acids long. Per the germline V gene, CDR1 is LGHNA and CDR2 is YNFKEQ. The CDR3 region has the DNA TGTGCCAGCAGCCGAGGGACAGCTAGCTCCTACAATGAGCAGTTCTTC. Protein product: CASSRGTASSYNEQFF.

V is TRBV18 and J is TRBJ1-1; 9 nucleotides line up with TRBD1. Germline lookup yields CDR1 KGHSH and CDR2 LQKENI. The CDR3 length is 15 residues. J lost 3 bases, V lost 3 bases, and 5 bases had no gene match. For the CDR3, the DNA is TGTGCCAGCTCACCCCCGGGACAGGGTTACACTGAAGCTTTCTTT. Its translation is CASSPPGQGYTEAFF.

This clone has only a few counts. The J gene is TRBJ1-5, the V gene TRBV30, with 7 bases that match TRBD1. The germline gives CDR1 GTSNPN, CDR2 SVGIG (reference sequence). The trim removed 5 bases at V and 7 bases at J, leaving 8 bases unmatched. CDR3 size: 13 residues. CDR3 nucleotide sequence: TGTGCCTGGGAACTCTCAGGGGGACAGCCCCAGCATTTT. It translates to CAWELSGGQPQHF.

This sequence joins TRBV7-9 and TRBJ1-5, with D hard to call. Looked up from germline, CDR1 is SEHNR and CDR2 is FQNEAQ (reference sequence). V dropped 2 bases and J dropped 0 bases, with 11 bases sitting between them. The CDR3 is made up of 16 amino acids. The CDR3 DNA reads as TGTGCCAGCAGCTTATTCGACGGGAGTAGCAATCAGCCCCAGCATTTT. Translated: CASSLFDGSSNQPQHF. Full variable domain (missing parts from reference TRBV7-9 and TRBJ1-5): DTGVSQNPRHKITKRGQNVTFRCDPISEHNRLYWYRQTLGQGPEFLTYFQNEAQLEKSRLLSDRFSAERPKGSFSTLEIQRTEQGDSAMYLCASSLFDGSSNQPQHFGDGTRLSIL.

This clone appeared a few times. The CDR3 nucleotides read TGTGCCAGCAAGTATTATAGCGGGGGCTCCTACGAGCAGTACTTC. Residues: CASKYYSGGSYEQYF. V and J are TRBV2 and TRBJ2-7, with 9 bases fitting TRBD2. The V and J ends lost 7 bases and 0 bases, in that order; junction bases with no gene match: 7. Germline CDR1 and CDR2: SNHLY and FYNNEI. The CDR3 runs to 15 residues.

The V call is TRBV7-2, the J call TRBJ2-6; tentatively, D is TRBD2 (6 bases). The length of the CDR3 is 14 residues. Per the germline V gene, CDR1 is SGHTA and CDR2 is FQGNSA. The V gene lost 10 bases and the J gene lost 4 bases, with 14 bases spanning the gap. The CDR3, as DNA: TGTGCCATGGGCGGGGTTTCAGGGGCCAACGTCCTGACTTTC. Amino acids: CAMGGVSGANVLTF.